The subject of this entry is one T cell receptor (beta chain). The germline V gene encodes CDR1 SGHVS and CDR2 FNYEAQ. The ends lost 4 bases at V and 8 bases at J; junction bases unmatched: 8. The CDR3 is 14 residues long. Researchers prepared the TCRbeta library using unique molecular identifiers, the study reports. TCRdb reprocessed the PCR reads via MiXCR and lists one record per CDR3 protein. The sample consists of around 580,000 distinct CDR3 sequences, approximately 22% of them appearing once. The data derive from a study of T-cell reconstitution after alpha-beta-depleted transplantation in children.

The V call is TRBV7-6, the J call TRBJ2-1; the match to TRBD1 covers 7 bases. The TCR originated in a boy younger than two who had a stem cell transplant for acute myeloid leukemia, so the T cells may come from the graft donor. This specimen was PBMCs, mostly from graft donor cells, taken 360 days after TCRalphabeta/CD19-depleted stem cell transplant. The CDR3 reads CASSSLTGMDEQFF. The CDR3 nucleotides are TGTGCCAGCAGCTCTTTGACAGGGATGGATGAGCAGTTCTTC.